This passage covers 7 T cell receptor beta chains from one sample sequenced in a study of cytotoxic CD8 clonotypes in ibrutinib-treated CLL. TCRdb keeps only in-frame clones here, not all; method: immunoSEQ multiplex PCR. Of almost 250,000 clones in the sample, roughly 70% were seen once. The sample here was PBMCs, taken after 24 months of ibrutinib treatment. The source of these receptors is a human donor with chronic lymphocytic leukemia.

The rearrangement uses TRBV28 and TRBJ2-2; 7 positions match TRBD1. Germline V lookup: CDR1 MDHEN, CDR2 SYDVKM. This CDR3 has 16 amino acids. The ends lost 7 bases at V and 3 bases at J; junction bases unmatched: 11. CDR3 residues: CASTVPLQGYTGELFF. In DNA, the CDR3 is TGTGCCAGCACCGTTCCGCTACAGGGGTACACCGGGGAGCTGTTTTTT.

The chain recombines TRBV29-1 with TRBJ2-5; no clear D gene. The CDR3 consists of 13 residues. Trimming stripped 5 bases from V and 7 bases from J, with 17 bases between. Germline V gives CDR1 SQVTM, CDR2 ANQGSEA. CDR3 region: CSVLLDGPPTQYF. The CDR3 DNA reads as TGCAGCGTTCTCCTGGACGGTCCCCCGACCCAGTACTTC.

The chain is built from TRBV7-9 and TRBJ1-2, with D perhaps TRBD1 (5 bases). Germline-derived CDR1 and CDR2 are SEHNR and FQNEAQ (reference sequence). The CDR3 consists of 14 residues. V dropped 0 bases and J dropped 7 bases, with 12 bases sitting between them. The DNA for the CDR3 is TGTGCCAGCAGCTTAGCAGGGGTTTATCGTGGCTACACCTTC. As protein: CASSLAGVYRGYTF. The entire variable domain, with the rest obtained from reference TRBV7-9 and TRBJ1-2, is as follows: DTGVSQNPRHKITKRGQNVTFRCDPISEHNRLYWYRQTLGQGPEFLTYFQNEAQLEKSRLLSDRFSAERPKGSFSTLEIQRTEQGDSAMYLCASSLAGVYRGYTFGSGTRLTVV.

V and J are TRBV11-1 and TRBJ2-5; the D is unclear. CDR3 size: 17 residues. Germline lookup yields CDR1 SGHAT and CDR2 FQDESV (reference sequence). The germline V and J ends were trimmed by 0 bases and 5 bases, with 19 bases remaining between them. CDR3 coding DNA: TGTGCCAGCAGCTTAGCCACTGGGAAATATCTCGGGGAGACCCAGTACTTC. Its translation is CASSLATGKYLGETQYF.

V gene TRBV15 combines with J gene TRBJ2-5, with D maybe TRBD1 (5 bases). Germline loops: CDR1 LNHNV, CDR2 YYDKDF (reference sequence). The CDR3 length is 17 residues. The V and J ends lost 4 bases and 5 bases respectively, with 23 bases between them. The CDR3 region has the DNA TGTGCCACCAGCACCGAAAGTGGGGCCACCGATCTCGAGACCCAGTACTTC. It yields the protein CATSTESGATDLETQYF.

The CDR3 DNA is TGTGCCAGCAGTAGAGAAGGGATGGGCCACTATGGCTACACCTTC. Translation: CASSREGMGHYGYTF. The chain employs TRBV27 and TRBJ1-2, with no clear D. The germline V and J ends were trimmed by 5 bases and 3 bases, with 16 bases remaining between them. This CDR3 is built from 15 residues. CDR1 MNHEY and CDR2 SMNVEV come from the germline V gene (reference sequence).

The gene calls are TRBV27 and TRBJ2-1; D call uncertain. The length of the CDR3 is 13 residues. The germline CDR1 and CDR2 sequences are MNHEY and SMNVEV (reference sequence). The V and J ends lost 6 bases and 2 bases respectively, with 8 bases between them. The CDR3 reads CASRPDPYNEQFF. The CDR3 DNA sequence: TGTGCCAGCAGGCCTGACCCCTACAATGAGCAGTTCTTC.